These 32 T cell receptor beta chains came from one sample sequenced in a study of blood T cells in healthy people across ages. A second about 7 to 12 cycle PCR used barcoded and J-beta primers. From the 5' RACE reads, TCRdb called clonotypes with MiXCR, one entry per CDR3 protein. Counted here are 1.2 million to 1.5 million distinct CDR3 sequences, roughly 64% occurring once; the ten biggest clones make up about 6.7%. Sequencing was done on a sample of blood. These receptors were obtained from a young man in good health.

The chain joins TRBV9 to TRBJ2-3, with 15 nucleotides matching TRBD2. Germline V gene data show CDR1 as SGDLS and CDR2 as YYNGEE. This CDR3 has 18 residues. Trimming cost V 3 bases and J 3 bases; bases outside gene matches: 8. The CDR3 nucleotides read TGTGCCAGCAGCGAAGGGACTAGCGGGGGGTGGACGACAGATACGCAGTATTTT. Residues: CASSEGTSGGWTTDTQYF.

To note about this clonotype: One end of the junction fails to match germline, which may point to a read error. CDR3 sequence (DNA): TGTGCCTGCAGCTTGAGCGCCCCAGGAAGAGATACGCAGTATTTT. This codes for CACSLSAPGRDTQYF. The V call is TRBV7-6, the J call TRBJ2-3; no firm D call. Per germline, CDR1 SGHVS and CDR2 FNYEAQ. The CDR3 has 15 residues.

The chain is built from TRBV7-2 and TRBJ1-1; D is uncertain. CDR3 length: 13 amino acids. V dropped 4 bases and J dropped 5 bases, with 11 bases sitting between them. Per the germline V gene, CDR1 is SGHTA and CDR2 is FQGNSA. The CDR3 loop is CASSSSGGTEAFF. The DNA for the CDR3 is TGTGCCAGCAGCTCAAGTGGCGGGACTGAAGCTTTCTTT.

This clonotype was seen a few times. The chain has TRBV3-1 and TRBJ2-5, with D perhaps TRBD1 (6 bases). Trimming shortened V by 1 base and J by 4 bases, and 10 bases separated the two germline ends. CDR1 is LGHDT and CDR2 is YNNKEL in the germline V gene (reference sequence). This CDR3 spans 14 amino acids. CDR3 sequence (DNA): TGTGCCAGCAGCCAAGGGGGGCCGAGAGAGACCCAGTACTTC. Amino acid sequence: CASSQGGPRETQYF.

The CDR3 DNA is TGTGCCAGCAGCTCACGACTAGCGGGCACGACAGATACGCAGTATTTT. Its translation: CASSSRLAGTTDTQYF. The chain combines TRBV7-8 with TRBJ2-3; 10 bases align to TRBD2. The CDR3 totals 16 residues. Unmatched junction bases numbered 7, after V lost 4 bases and J lost 3 bases. Germline V gives CDR1 SGHVS, CDR2 FQNEAQ.

The CDR3 is CASTDRAPDTQYF. DNA of the CDR3: TGTGCCAGCACCGACAGGGCGCCGGATACGCAGTATTTT. The chain links TRBV6-5 to TRBJ2-3; 7 bases align to TRBD1. Per the germline V gene, CDR1 is MNHEY and CDR2 is SVGAGI. Trimming removed 7 bases from V and 6 bases from J; junction bases left unmatched: 7. This CDR3 region has 13 residues.

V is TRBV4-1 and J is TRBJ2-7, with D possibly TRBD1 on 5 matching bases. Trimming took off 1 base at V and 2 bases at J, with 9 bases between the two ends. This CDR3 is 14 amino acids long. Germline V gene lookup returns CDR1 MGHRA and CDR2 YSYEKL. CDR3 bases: TGCGCCAGCAGCCAAGCGGACAAACCCTACGAGCAGTACTTC. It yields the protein CASSQADKPYEQYF.

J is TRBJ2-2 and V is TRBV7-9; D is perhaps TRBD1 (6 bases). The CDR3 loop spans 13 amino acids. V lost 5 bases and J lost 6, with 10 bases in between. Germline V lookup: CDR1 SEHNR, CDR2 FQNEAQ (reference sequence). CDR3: CASSVPGAGELFF. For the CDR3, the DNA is TGTGCCAGCAGCGTACCAGGGGCCGGGGAGCTGTTTTTT.

The CDR3 bases are TGTGCCAGCAGGGAAACAGGGGTTGCAGAGACCCAGTACTTC. Protein product: CASRETGVAETQYF. V gene TRBV12-3 or TRBV12-4 combines with J gene TRBJ2-5; TRBD1 agrees at 7 bases. After removal of 6 bases from V and 4 bases from J, the junction contained 8 bases not matched to a gene. The CDR3 is 14 amino acids.

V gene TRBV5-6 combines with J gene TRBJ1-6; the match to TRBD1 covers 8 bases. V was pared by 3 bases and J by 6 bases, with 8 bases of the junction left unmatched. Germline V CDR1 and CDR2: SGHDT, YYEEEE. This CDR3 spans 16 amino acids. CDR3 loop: CASSSMQGAVNSPLHF. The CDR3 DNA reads TGTGCCAGCAGCTCGATGCAGGGGGCGGTTAATTCACCCCTCCACTTT.

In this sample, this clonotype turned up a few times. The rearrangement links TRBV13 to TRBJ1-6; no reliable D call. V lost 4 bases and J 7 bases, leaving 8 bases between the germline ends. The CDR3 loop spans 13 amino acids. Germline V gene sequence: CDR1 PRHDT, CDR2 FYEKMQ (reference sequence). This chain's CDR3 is CASSSGWNSPLHF. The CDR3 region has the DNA TGTGCCAGCAGCTCAGGATGGAATTCACCCCTCCACTTT. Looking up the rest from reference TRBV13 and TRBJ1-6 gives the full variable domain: AAGVIQSPRHLIKEKRETATLKCYPIPRHDTVYWYQQGPGQDPQFLISFYEKMQSDKGSIPDRFSAQQFSDYHSELNMSSLELGDSALYFCASSSGWNSPLHFGNGTRLTVT.

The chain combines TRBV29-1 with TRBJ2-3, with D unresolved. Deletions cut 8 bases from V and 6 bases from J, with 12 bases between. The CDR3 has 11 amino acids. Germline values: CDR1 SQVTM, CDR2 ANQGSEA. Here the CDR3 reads CSTTPTDTQYF. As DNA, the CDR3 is TGCAGCACGACGCCGACGGATACGCAGTATTTT.

In DNA, the CDR3 is TGTGCCAGCAGTGGGTCTTTTCTCTACAATGAGCAGTTCTTC. It translates to CASSGSFLYNEQFF. This chain joins TRBV25-1 and TRBJ2-1, with unresolved D. The V end lost 4 bases, the J end lost 3 bases, and 10 bases lay between the germline ends. The CDR3 spans 14 residues. Germline CDR1 reads MGHDK; CDR2 reads SYGVNS.

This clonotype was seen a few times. This CDR3 reads CSVGTSGNNEQFF. Here the CDR3 DNA reads TGCAGCGTTGGGACTAGCGGAAACAATGAGCAGTTCTTC. The chain carries TRBV29-1 and TRBJ2-1; 10 bases are a match to TRBD2. Germline V CDR1 and CDR2: SQVTM, ANQGSEA. V gave up 4 bases and J gave up 5 bases; unmatched junction bases: 2. The CDR3 sequence is 13 residues long.

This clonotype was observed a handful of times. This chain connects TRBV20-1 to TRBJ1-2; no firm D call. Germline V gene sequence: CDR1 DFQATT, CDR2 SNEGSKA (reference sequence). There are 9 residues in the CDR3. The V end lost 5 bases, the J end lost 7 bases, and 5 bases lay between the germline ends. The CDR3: CSALRGYTF. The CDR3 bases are TGCAGTGCTCTACGTGGCTACACCTTC.

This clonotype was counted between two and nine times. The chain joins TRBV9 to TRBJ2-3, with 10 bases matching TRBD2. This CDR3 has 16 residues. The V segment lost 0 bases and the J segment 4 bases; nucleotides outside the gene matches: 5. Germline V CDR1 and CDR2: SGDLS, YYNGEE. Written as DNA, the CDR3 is TGTGCCAGCAGCGTAGTCCCTAGCGGGAGACCAGATACGCAGTATTTT. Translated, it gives CASSVVPSGRPDTQYF. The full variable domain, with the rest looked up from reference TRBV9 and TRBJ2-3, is DSGVTQTPKHLITATGQRVTLRCSPRSGDLSVYWYQQSLDQGLQFLIQYYNGEERAKGNILERFSAQQFPDLHSELNLSSLELGDSALYFCASSVVPSGRPDTQYFGPGTRLTVL.

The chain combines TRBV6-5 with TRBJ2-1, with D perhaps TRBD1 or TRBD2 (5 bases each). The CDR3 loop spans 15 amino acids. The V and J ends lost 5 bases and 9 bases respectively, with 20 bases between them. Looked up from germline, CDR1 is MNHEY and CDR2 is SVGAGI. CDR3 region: CASSTSGTIAGEQFF. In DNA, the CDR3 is TGTGCCAGCAGTACGTCCGGGACCATTGCGGGTGAGCAGTTCTTC.

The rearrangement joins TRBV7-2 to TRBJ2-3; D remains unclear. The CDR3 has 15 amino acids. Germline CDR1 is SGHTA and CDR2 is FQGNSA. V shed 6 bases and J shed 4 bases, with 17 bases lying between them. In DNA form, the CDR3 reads TGTGCCAGCAGAAAGGATCGGACGGTCCCAGATACGCAGTATTTT. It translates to CASRKDRTVPDTQYF.

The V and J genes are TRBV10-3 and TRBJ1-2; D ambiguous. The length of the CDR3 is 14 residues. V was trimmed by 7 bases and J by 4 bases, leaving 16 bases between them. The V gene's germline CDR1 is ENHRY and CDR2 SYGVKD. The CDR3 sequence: CAITKEVSSYGYTF. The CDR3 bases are TGTGCCATCACAAAGGAAGTGTCTAGCTATGGCTACACCTTC.

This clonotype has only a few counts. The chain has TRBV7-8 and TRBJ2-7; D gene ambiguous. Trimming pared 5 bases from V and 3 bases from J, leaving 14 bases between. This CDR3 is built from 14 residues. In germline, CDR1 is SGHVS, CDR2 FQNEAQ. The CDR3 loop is CASSPTEKLYEQYF. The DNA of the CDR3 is TGTGCCAGCAGCCCAACAGAGAAACTCTACGAGCAGTACTTC.

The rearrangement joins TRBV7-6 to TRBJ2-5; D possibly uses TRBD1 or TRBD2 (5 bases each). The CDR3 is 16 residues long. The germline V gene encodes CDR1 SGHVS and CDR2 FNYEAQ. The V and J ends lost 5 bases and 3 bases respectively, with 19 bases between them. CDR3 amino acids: CASSQKVGGGKETQYF. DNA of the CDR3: TGTGCCAGCAGCCAGAAGGTTGGGGGTGGCAAAGAGACCCAGTACTTC.

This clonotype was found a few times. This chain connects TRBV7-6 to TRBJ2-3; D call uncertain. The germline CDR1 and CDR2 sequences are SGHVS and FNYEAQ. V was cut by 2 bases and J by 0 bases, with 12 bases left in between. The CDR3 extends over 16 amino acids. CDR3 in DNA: TGTGCCAGCAGCTTACCAGGAGAAACTAGCACAGATACGCAGTATTTT. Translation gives CASSLPGETSTDTQYF.

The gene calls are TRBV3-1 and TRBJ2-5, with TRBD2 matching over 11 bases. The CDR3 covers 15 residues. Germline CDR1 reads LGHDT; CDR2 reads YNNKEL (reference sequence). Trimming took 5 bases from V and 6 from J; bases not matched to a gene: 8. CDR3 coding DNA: TGTGCCAGCAGCAGGACTAGCGGGTCTCCCCAGACCCAGTACTTC. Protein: CASSRTSGSPQTQYF.

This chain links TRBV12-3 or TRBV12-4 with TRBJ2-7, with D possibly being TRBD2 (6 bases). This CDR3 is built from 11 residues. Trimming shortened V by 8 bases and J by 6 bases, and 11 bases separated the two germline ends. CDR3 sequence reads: CASGSSVEQYF. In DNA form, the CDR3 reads TGTGCCAGCGGCTCTAGCGTCGAGCAGTACTTC.

Here the CDR3 DNA reads TGCAGTGCTAGAGTTCCGGTTGCAGATACGCAGTATTTT. Translation: CSARVPVADTQYF. The rearrangement uses TRBV20-1 and TRBJ2-3, with D uncertain. Germline CDR1 DFQATT, CDR2 SNEGSKA (reference sequence). The V gene lost 1 base and the J gene lost 4 bases, with 9 bases spanning the gap. The CDR3 contains 13 residues.

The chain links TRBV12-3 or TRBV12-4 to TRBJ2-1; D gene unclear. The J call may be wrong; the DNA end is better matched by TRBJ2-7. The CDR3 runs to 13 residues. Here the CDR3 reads CASSADGYNEQYF. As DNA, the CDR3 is TGTGCCAGCAGTGCGGACGGGTACAATGAGCAGTACTTC.

CDR3 amino acids: CASSQVLGQETQYF. The CDR3, as DNA: TGTGCCAGCAGCCAAGTTCTAGGGCAAGAGACCCAGTACTTC. The gene calls are TRBV3-1 and TRBJ2-5; D is ambiguous. Trimming took 1 base from V and 2 from J, leaving 8 bases between them. This CDR3 contains 14 residues. The germline CDR1 and CDR2 sequences are LGHDT and YNNKEL (reference sequence).

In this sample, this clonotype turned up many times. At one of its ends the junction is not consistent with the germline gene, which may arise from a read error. CDR3 sequence (DNA): TGTGCCAGCAGTCAAGACGGTAATCAGCCCCAGCATTTT. Protein product: CASSQDGNQPQHF. The V and J genes are TRBV3-1 and TRBJ1-5; D gene uncertain. Germline CDR1 reads LGHDT; CDR2 reads YNNKEL (reference sequence). The CDR3 has 13 residues.

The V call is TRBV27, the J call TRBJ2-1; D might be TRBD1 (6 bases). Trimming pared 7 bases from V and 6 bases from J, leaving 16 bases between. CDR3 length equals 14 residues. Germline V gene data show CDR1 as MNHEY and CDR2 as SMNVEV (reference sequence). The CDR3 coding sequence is TGTGCCAGCAATACCCTCAGGGGAAGCAATGAGCAGTTCTTC. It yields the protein CASNTLRGSNEQFF.

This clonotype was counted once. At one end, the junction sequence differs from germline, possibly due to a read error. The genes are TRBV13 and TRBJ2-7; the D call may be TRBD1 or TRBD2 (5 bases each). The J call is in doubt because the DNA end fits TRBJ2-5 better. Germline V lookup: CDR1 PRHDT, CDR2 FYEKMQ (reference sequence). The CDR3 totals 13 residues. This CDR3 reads CAGSSERGQTQYF. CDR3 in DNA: TGTGCCGGCAGCTCTGAGAGGGGCCAGACCCAGTACTTC.

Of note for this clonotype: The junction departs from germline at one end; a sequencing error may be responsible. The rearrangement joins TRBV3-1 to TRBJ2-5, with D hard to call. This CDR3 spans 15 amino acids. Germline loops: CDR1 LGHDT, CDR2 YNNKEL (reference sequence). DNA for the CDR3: TGTGCCAGCAGCAAAGATCTGGCAGCACAAGAGACCCAGTACTTC. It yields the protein CASSKDLAAQETQYF.

CDR3 DNA: TGTGCCAGCAGCGGAGCTGGTATATGGGAATCACCCCTCCACTTT. Translation gives CASSGAGIWESPLHF. This sequence joins TRBV9 and TRBJ1-6; D not resolved. This CDR3 is 15 amino acids long. Germline V gives CDR1 SGDLS, CDR2 YYNGEE. V was clipped by 3 bases and J by 10 bases, with 17 bases between them.